This TCR beta chain was sequenced during a study of cytomegalovirus exposure and HLA in healthy donors. Study-wide background: Of roughly 400 genotyped donors, about 81% grouped in the Caucasian-associated ancestry cluster. Study conclusions and caveats: The study flagged about 150 TCR beta chains as cytomegalovirus-associated.

The germline V gene has CDR1 SSHAT and CDR2 FNYEAQ (reference sequence). There are 13 residues in the CDR3. To note about this clone: Its specificity is not known. At one of its ends the junction is not consistent with the germline gene, which may arise from a read error.

PCR was performed using 60 Vbeta and 13 Jbeta primers. Here immunoSEQ multiplex PCR was the method, and the copy in TCRdb shows in-frame clones only, minus some. The sample includes 200,000 to 250,000 clones, around 80% of them seen just once. Input material: PBMCs. The chain recombines TRBV7-7 with TRBJ2-7, with 10 bases lining up with TRBD2. The sequence came from a woman aged 40-49 years in good health and CMV-seropositive. In nucleotides, the CDR3 is TGTGCTAGCAGCTTAGGACTAGCGGACGAGCAGTACTTC. Residues: CASSLGLADEQYF.